Below, one T cell receptor beta chain is given with its context. Its antigen is undetermined. The source of the sample is a study of T cell responses to AZD1222 COVID-19 vaccine. The germline CDR1 and CDR2 sequences are SGHDT and YYEEEE. There are 15 residues in the CDR3. Trimming left V 0 bases short and J 6 bases short, with 15 bases between. Method: immunoSEQ multiplex PCR; TCRdb's copy keeps in-frame clones and lacks some. This table holds about 130,000 clones, 93% found once. Findings and caveats of the study: Scientists sampled the repertoires only once the peak T cell response had passed. A mostly white British donor set with more females was recruited, and clonal diversity was possibly underestimated. Within unmutated variant regions lay the reported targets of nearly half of spike-specific TCRs.

The gene calls are TRBV5-6 and TRBJ1-2; D not resolved. This specimen consisted of peripheral blood, obtained on day 0 of AZD1222 vaccination. The TCR originated in an adult in good health. In DNA, the CDR3 is TGTGCCAGCAGCTTGGATAGGTGGCATAGCAATGGCTACACCTTC. It encodes CASSLDRWHSNGYTF.